This T cell receptor beta chain derives from a study of sequential checkpoint blockade in melanoma. In the study overall: First-line arms were nivolumab then ipilimumab, or the reverse, randomized 1:1. Maintenance nivolumab came after either treatment sequence.

Indicated treatment: randomized to nivolumab then ipilimumab (arm A) or the reverse (arm B). DNA-damaging chemotherapy had not been given to any patient beforehand. From thawed PBMCs, live CD3+CD8+ cells negative for CD19 and CD56 were sorted. The V gene's germline CDR1 is SGHDT and CDR2 YYEEEE. V was cut by 4 bases and J by 0 bases, with 13 bases left in between. CDR3 length: 15 residues. Repertoires were generated with immunoSEQ multiplex PCR, while TCRdb's copy carries only in-frame clones and drops some. The repertoire has approximately 12,000 clones, roughly four fifths of them found once; the top ten carry 7.5%.

This TCR derives from a human donor with melanoma. Sequences were derived from CD8+ T cells sorted from blood (inferred from file names), sampled from a patient given nivolumab and ipilimumab in sequence. J is TRBJ1-1 and V is TRBV5-6, with D tentatively TRBD1 (6 bases). In DNA form, the CDR3 reads TGTGCCAGCAGCCTTTACAGGGAAATGAACACTGAAGCTTTCTTT. Translated: CASSLYREMNTEAFF.